The 5 T cell receptor beta chains listed next were all sequenced from one sample in a study of shared clonotypes between healthy human individuals. Libraries were prepared by immunoSEQ multiplex PCR; TCRdb keeps only in-frame clonotypes and omits some of them. The sample includes over 2 million clones, 90% to 95% of them seen just once. The sample was naive CD4+ T cells sorted from blood. Subset of the sample: CD45RA+ positively selected. These receptors came from a man between 18 and 29 years old in good health.

The chain has TRBV10-3 and TRBJ2-1, with D perhaps assigned TRBD1 or TRBD2 (6 bases each). This CDR3 comprises 15 residues. V was cut by 2 bases and J by 8 bases, with 16 bases left in between. The germline V gene encodes CDR1 ENHRY and CDR2 SYGVKD. CDR3 bases: TGTGCCATCAGTGAGCCAACCAGGGGCGGGGATGAGCAGTTCTTC. It is translated as CAISEPTRGGDEQFF.

The rearrangement joins TRBV6-1 to TRBJ2-2; the D call may be TRBD1 or TRBD2 (5 bases each). V was cut by 6 bases and J by 4 bases, with 15 bases left in between. The CDR3 has 15 residues. CDR1 is MNHNS and CDR2 is SASEGT in the germline V gene. The chain's CDR3 is CASSTRDQLTGELFF. The CDR3 DNA sequence: TGTGCCAGCAGCACCCGGGACCAACTCACCGGGGAGCTGTTTTTT.

The CDR3 spells CASSELRQGYSPLHF. The CDR3 nucleotides are TGTGCCAGCAGTGAACTGAGACAGGGGTATTCACCCCTCCACTTT. The J gene is TRBJ1-6, the V gene TRBV6-1, with 8 bases that match TRBD1. J was trimmed by 8 bases and V by 2 bases; bases with no gene match: 5. The V gene's germline CDR1 is MNHNS and CDR2 SASEGT. The CDR3 has 15 residues.

Concerning this clone: This CDR3 is also generated by other DNA sequences in the sample. The chain recombines TRBV7-9 with TRBJ2-3; 9 positions agree with TRBD2. Unmatched junction bases numbered 0, after V lost 3 bases and J lost 5 bases. Germline loops: CDR1 SEHNR, CDR2 FQNEAQ (reference sequence). This CDR3 region has 13 residues. The CDR3 nucleotides are TGTGCCAGCAGCTTTAGCGGGGGAGATACGCAGTATTTT. It translates to CASSFSGGDTQYF.

This CDR3 is CAWTRTSGTYNEQFF. The CDR3 DNA sequence: TGTGCCTGGACCCGGACTAGCGGGACCTACAATGAGCAGTTCTTC. V gene TRBV30 combines with J gene TRBJ2-1, with TRBD2 matching over 12 bases. The CDR3 loop spans 15 amino acids. J gave up 2 bases and V 4 bases, and 3 bases lay outside the gene matches. CDR1 is GTSNPN and CDR2 is SVGIG in the germline V gene (reference sequence).